This entry lists 15 T cell receptor beta chains sequenced from one sample in a study of shared clonotypes between healthy human individuals. Sequencing used immunoSEQ multiplex PCR; TCRdb keeps in-frame clones, though not all of them. The profile shows fewer than 850,000 clones, about 96% of them singletons. The naive CD8 population came from CD45RO-negative cells selected for CCR7, without terminally differentiated effector memory CD45RA+ cells. Material: naive CD8+ T cells sorted from blood. Source of these receptors: a man aged 25-40 years in good health.

V is TRBV27 and J is TRBJ2-7, with unresolved D. The V end was cut by 9 bases, the J end by 0 bases, with 15 bases between. The CDR3 has 14 amino acids. Germline CDR1 and CDR2: MNHEY and SMNVEV (reference sequence). The CDR3: CASATTTYSYEQYF. The CDR3 DNA follows: TGTGCCAGTGCTACTACGACATACTCCTACGAGCAGTACTTC.

This clone was detected once. The chain employs TRBV6-1 and TRBJ2-7, with 14 bases matching TRBD2. The V gene's germline CDR1 is MNHNS and CDR2 SASEGT. J gave up 2 bases and V 1 base, and 1 base lay outside the gene matches. This CDR3 is 16 amino acids long. CDR3 nucleotides: TGTGCCAGCAGTGAAGGACTAGCGGGAGGGCCCTACGAGCAGTACTTC. Protein product: CASSEGLAGGPYEQYF.

The gene calls are TRBV29-1 and TRBJ1-1; D is undetermined. The CDR3 is 13 residues long. Trimming pared 6 bases from V and 0 bases from J, leaving 11 bases between. Germline V gene lookup returns CDR1 SQVTM and CDR2 ANQGSEA. CDR3 residues: CSVTDGLNTEAFF. The CDR3 DNA reads TGCAGCGTAACGGACGGTTTGAACACTGAAGCTTTCTTT.

Concerning this clone: The junction differs from germline at one of its ends, possibly a read error. The chain combines TRBV7-9 with TRBJ2-7; 9 bases line up with TRBD1. This CDR3 contains 13 residues. Germline V gene data show CDR1 as SEHNR and CDR2 as FQNEAQ (reference sequence). For the CDR3, the DNA is TGTGCCAGCAGCCCAGACCCAGGGACAGGGTCCGAATTC. This codes for CASSPDPGTGSEF.

This clone was seen only once. The rearrangement uses TRBV11-2 and TRBJ2-5; D ambiguous. The CDR3 spans 12 residues. The V gene's germline CDR1 is SGHAT and CDR2 FQNNGV. Between the trimmed V and J ends, which lost 2 bases and 3 bases, there was a span of 4 bases. CDR3 DNA sequence: TGTGCCAGCAGCTTAACAGAAGAGACCCAGTACTTC. Its translation is CASSLTEETQYF.

This chain joins TRBV27 and TRBJ2-6; D possibly uses TRBD1 or TRBD2 (5 bases each). Trimming cost V 8 bases and J 0 bases, with 8 bases left between them. The CDR3 sequence is 14 residues long. From germline, CDR1 is MNHEY and CDR2 SMNVEV (reference sequence). The CDR3 nucleotides read TGTGCCAGCGGGACCTACTCTGGGGCCAACGTCCTGACTTTC. This codes for CASGTYSGANVLTF.

The V gene is TRBV29-1, the J gene TRBJ1-2; possible D gene TRBD1, 6 bases. Germline V lookup: CDR1 SQVTM, CDR2 ANQGSEA. The CDR3 covers 14 residues. V gave up 1 base and J gave up 5 bases, with 14 bases separating them. DNA of the CDR3: TGCAGCGTTGAAGTCAGGGGACGACGATATGGCTACACCTTC. This translates into CSVEVRGRRYGYTF. Looking up the rest from reference TRBV29-1 and TRBJ1-2 gives the full variable domain: SAVISQKPSRDICQRGTSLTIQCQVDSQVTMMFWYRQQPGQSLTLIATANQGSEATYESGFVIDKFPISRPNLTFSTLTVSNMSPEDSSIYLCSVEVRGRRYGYTFGSGTRLTVV.

V usage is TRBV5-7 and J usage is TRBJ1-1, with D tentatively TRBD1 (6 bases). TRBV5-7 carries the ORF label, with uncertain function. CDR3 length: 14 amino acids. V was shortened by 0 bases and J by 11 bases, with 17 bases between the two germline ends. CDR3 amino acids: CASSLDPGARSAFF. DNA of the CDR3: TGTGCCAGCAGCTTGGACCCGGGGGCGCGTTCGGCTTTCTTT.

This chain joins TRBV10-3 and TRBJ2-5, with D uncertain. V shed 4 bases and J shed 5 bases, with 14 bases lying between them. Germline loops: CDR1 ENHRY, CDR2 SYGVKD. The CDR3 sequence is 14 residues long. The CDR3 here is CAISGLGLTETQYF. The CDR3 nucleotides are TGTGCCATCAGTGGTTTAGGGTTGACGGAGACCCAGTACTTC.

Concerning this clone: This may come from a read error, since a much larger clone is one base off. V gene TRBV5-8 combines with J gene TRBJ2-7, with TRBD1 identical over 8 bases. In germline, CDR1 is SGHTS, CDR2 YDEGEE. Trimming took 4 bases from V and 4 from J; bases not matched to a gene: 4. This CDR3 has 13 amino acids. CDR3 in amino acids: CASSPRDRYEQYF. The CDR3 nucleotides read TGTGCCAGCAGCCCCCGGGACAGGTACGAGCAGTACTTC.

DNA for the CDR3: TGTGCCAGCAGTAAACTCTCGACAGATACGCAGTATTTT. Translating it yields CASSKLSTDTQYF. The chain employs TRBV6-1 and TRBJ2-3; D is unclear. This CDR3 has 13 residues. V was pared by 5 bases and J by 3 bases, with 9 bases between. Germline V gives CDR1 MNHNS, CDR2 SASEGT.

This clone was recorded once. The rearrangement links TRBV5-1 to TRBJ1-3; D may be TRBD1 (6 bases). Germline V gives CDR1 SGHRS, CDR2 YFSETQ. V lost 0 bases and J 4 bases, leaving 8 bases between the germline ends. The CDR3 length is 14 residues. The CDR3 DNA reads TGCGCCAGCAGCTTGGGGGGGCAAGGAAACACCATATATTTT. This codes for CASSLGGQGNTIYF.

V gene TRBV4-1 combines with J gene TRBJ2-7; D is possibly TRBD1 (6 bases). The CDR3 contains 15 residues. The V end was cut by 3 bases, the J end by 6 bases, with 18 bases between. In germline, CDR1 is MGHRA, CDR2 YSYEKL. Here the CDR3 reads CASSQTAQGLIEQYF. CDR3 nucleotide sequence: TGCGCCAGCAGCCAGACGGCTCAGGGGCTGATCGAGCAGTACTTC.

V and J are TRBV30 and TRBJ2-7; tentative D call: TRBD2 (5 bases). Germline V gives CDR1 GTSNPN, CDR2 SVGIG (reference sequence). This CDR3 is built from 13 residues. The V end lost 7 bases, the J end lost 7 bases, and 20 bases lay between the germline ends. The CDR3 nucleotides are TGTGCCTTCGAGGGCAGCATAGGAAGAGAGCAGTACTTC. Translating it yields CAFEGSIGREQYF.

The chain is built from TRBV14 and TRBJ1-1; maybe TRBD1 (6 bases). The CDR3 runs 14 residues. Germline V lookup: CDR1 SGHDN, CDR2 FVKESK. The V and J ends lost 7 bases and 0 bases respectively, with 12 bases between them. As DNA, the CDR3 is TGTGCCAGCACCCTAGGGGGATTGAACACTGAAGCTTTCTTT. This codes for CASTLGGLNTEAFF.